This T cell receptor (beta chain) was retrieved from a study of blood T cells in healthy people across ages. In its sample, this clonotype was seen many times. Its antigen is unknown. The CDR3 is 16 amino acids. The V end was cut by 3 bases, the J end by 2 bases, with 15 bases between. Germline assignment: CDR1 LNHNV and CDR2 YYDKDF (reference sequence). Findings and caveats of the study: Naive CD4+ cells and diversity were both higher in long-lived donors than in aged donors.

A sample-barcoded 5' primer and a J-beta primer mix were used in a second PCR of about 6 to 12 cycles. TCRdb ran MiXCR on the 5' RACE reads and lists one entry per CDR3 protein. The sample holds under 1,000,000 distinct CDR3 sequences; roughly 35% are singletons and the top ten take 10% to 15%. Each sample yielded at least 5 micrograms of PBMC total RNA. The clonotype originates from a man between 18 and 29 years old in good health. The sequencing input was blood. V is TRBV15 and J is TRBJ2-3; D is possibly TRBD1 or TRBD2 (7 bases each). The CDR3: CATSRAQGGSTDTQYF. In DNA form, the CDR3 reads TGTGCCACCAGCAGGGCTCAGGGGGGGTCCACAGATACGCAGTATTTT.